Included here is one T cell receptor beta chain sequence, with context. Its specificity is unknown. A multiplex PCR was run with 60 Vbeta primers and 13 Jbeta primers. Assay used: immunoSEQ multiplex PCR; TCRdb lists only in-frame clones, some missing. The sample contains 150,000 or so clones, over 60% of which appear only once. The record originates from a study of cytomegalovirus exposure and HLA in healthy donors. Study results and limitations: Rarity held for most TCR sequences, but there were some public TCRs that occurred in many donors.

There are 15 residues in the CDR3. Per germline, CDR1 KGHSH and CDR2 LQKENI. Germline trimming cut 5 bases from V and 1 base from J; bases unmatched to any gene: 3. This TCR came from a man between 50 and 59 years old in good health and CMV-seropositive. The sample taken for sequencing was PBMCs. The chain joins TRBV18 to TRBJ2-7, with 12 bases fitting TRBD2. Here the CDR3 reads CASSVTSGGSYEQYF. In DNA form, the CDR3 reads TGTGCCAGCTCAGTGACTAGCGGGGGTTCCTACGAGCAGTACTTC.